The next 3 T cell receptor beta chains were all read from a single sample in a study of healthy donors' naive CD4 and CD8 T cells. Each TCR library used roughly 510 ng of total RNA and a linear amplification protocol. TCRdb called the reads again in MiXCR, with one record for every CDR3 protein. This table holds 150,000 to 200,000 distinct CDR3 sequences, over 60% found once. What was sequenced was naive CD4+ and CD8+ T cells sorted from blood, pooled from several donors. These receptors came from a pool of human donors in good health; the sample pools cells from several healthy donors.

The V call is TRBV29-1, the J call TRBJ2-7; 9 nucleotides line up with TRBD2. Germline CDR1 is SQVTM and CDR2 is ANQGSEA. The trim removed 1 base at V and 2 bases at J, leaving 3 bases unmatched. This CDR3 contains 14 residues. The CDR3 spells CSVEGTSETYEQYF. The CDR3 region has the DNA TGCAGCGTTGAAGGGACTAGCGAAACCTACGAGCAGTACTTC.

The genes are TRBV6-5 and TRBJ2-3, with D possibly matching TRBD2 (5 bases). The germline V and J ends were trimmed by 4 bases and 4 bases, with 18 bases remaining between them. The CDR3 has 16 residues. CDR1 is MNHEY, CDR2 SVGAGI, per germline. The CDR3 reads CASSLDDNQRADTQYF. CDR3 coding DNA: TGTGCCAGCAGTTTGGATGATAACCAGAGGGCAGATACGCAGTATTTT.

V and J are TRBV10-3 and TRBJ1-2; 7 positions match TRBD1. CDR1 is ENHRY and CDR2 is SYGVKD in the germline V gene. V shed 4 bases, J shed 6 bases, and the junction held 8 bases outside the gene matches. CDR3 length: 14 amino acids. CDR3: CAISGQGTRDGYTF. CDR3 in DNA: TGTGCCATCAGTGGACAGGGAACCAGGGATGGCTACACCTTC.